The present T cell receptor (beta chain) was sequenced within a study of graft-versus-host responses after intestinal transplantation. On this clone: Its antigen is undetermined.

Processing of graft tissue released intraepithelial and lamina propria lymphocytes. Germline assignment: CDR1 SNHLY and CDR2 FYNNEI. The V gene lost 8 bases and the J gene lost 3 bases, with 16 bases spanning the gap. The CDR3 is 14 residues long. Here immunoSEQ multiplex PCR was the method, and the copy in TCRdb shows in-frame clones only, minus some. Of around 18,000 clones listed, less than 85% are singletons. Study results and caveats: Declining HvG levels early post-transplant were linked to peak circulating GvH clone levels.

The specimen comprised ileum tissue, sampled 17 days after transplant. This chain links TRBV2 with TRBJ1-1; D is ambiguous. The source of this sequence is a human patient who received an intestinal transplant, so some T cells may come from the graft donor. CDR3 region: CASFLGQTYTEAFF. CDR3 DNA sequence: TGTGCCAGCTTTCTCGGGCAGACCTACACTGAAGCTTTCTTT.